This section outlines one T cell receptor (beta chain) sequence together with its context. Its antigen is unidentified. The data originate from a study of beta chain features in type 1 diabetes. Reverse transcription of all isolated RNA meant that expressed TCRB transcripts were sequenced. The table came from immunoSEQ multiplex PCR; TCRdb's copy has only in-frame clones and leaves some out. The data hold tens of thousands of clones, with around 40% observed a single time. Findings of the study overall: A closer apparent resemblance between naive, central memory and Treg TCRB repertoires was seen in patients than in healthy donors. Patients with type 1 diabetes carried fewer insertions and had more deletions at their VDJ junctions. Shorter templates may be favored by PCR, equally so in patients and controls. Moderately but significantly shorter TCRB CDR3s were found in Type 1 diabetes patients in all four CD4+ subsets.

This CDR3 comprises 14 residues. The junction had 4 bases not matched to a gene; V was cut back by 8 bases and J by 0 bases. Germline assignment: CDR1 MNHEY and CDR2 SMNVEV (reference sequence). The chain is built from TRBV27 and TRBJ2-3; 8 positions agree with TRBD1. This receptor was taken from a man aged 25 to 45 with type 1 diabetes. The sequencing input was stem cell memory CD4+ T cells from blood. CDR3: CASGRQGSTDTQYF. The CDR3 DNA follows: TGTGCCAGCGGCCGACAGGGGAGCACAGATACGCAGTATTTT.